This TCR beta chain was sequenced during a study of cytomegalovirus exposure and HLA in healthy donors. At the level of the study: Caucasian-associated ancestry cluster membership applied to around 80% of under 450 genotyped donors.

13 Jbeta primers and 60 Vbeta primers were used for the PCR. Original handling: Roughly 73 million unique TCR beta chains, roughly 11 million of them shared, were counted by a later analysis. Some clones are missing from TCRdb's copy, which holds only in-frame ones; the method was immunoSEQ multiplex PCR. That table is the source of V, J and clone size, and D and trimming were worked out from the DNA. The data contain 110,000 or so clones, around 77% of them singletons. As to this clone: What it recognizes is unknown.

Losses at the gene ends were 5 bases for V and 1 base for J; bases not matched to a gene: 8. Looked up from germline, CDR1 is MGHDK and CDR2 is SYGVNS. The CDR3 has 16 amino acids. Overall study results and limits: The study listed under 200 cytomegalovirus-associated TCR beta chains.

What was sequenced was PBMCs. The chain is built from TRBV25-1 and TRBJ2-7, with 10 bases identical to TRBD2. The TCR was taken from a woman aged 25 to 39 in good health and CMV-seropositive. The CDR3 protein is CASSLSASGSSYEQYF. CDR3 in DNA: TGTGCCAGCAGTCTCTCAGCTAGCGGGAGTTCCTACGAGCAGTACTTC.